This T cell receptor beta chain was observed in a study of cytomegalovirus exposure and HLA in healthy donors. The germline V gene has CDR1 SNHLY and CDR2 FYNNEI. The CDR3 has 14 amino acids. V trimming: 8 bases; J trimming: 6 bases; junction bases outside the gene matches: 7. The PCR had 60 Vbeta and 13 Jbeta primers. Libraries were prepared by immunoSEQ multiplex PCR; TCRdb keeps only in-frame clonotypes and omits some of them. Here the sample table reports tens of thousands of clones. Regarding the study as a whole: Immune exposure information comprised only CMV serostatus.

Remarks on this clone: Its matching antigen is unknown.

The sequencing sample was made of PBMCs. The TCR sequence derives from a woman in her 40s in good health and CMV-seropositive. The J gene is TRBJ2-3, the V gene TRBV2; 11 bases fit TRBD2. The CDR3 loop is CASVALAGADTQYF. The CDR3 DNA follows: TGTGCCAGCGTTGCACTAGCGGGAGCCGATACGCAGTATTTT.